This record concerns one T cell receptor beta chain sequence. Its target is not known. The V segment lost 3 bases and the J segment 1 base; nucleotides outside the gene matches: 6. CDR1 and CDR2 (germline): SGHRS, YFSETQ. CDR3 length equals 18 residues. The primer mix had 60 Vbeta and 13 Jbeta primers. Assay: immunoSEQ multiplex PCR; the TCRdb copy retains only in-frame clones and omits some. Of fewer than 120,000 clones in the sample, about three quarters were seen once. The sample comes from a study of cytomegalovirus exposure and HLA in healthy donors. About the study: Some 200 million T cells yielded 100 million or so unique TCR beta sequences in earlier analysis. Genetic ancestry analysis placed approximately 78% of the approximately 390 donors that were genotyped in the Caucasian-associated cluster.

Study findings and constraints: The study flagged some 170 TCR beta chains as cytomegalovirus-associated. A link between a missense DCLRE1C variant and TCR beta V- and J-gene trimming emerged from a later analysis.

Sample: PBMCs. The receptor was derived from a woman aged 55-69 years in good health and CMV-seropositive. The chain employs TRBV5-1 and TRBJ2-6; 11 positions match TRBD1. The CDR3 coding sequence is TGCGCCAGCAGCTATTCCGGGACAGGGGGATCTGGGGCCAACGTCCTGACTTTC. Encoded protein: CASSYSGTGGSGANVLTF.